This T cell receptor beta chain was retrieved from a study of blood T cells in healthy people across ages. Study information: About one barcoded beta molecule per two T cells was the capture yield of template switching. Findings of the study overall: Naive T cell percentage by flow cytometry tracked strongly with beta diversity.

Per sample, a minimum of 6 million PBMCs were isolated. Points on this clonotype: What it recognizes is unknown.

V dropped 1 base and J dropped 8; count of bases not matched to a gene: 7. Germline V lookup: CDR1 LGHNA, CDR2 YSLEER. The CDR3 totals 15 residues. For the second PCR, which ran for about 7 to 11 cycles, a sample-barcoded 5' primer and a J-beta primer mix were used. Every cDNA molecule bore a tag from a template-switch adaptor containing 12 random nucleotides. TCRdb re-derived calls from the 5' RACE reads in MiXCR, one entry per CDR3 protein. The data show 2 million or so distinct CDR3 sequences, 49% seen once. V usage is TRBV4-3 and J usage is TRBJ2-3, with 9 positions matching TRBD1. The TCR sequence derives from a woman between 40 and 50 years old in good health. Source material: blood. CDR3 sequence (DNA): TGCGCCAGCAGCCAAGGGACAGGGGAGATAGGTACGCAGTATTTT. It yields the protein CASSQGTGEIGTQYF.